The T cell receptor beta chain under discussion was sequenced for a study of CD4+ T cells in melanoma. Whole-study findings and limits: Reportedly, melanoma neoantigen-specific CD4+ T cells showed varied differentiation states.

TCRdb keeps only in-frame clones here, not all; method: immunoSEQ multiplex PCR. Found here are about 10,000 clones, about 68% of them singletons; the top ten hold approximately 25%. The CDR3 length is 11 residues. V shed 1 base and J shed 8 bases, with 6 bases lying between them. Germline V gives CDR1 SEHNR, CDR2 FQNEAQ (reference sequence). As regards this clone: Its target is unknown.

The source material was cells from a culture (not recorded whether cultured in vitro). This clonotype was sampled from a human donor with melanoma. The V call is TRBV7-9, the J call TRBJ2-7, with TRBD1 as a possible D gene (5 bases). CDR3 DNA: TGTGCCAGCAGCTTAGAGGGGAAGCAGTACTTC. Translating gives CASSLEGKQYF.